The next 30 T cell receptor beta chains were all read from a single sample in a study of cytomegalovirus exposure and HLA in healthy donors. With 60 Vbeta and 13 Jbeta primers, the PCR was carried out. Some clones are missing from TCRdb's copy, which holds only in-frame ones; the method was immunoSEQ multiplex PCR. Of about 120,000 clones listed, 65% to 80% were seen once; the top ten hold 2% to 3%. The sequenced material came from PBMCs. Receptor source: a female donor in good health and CMV-seronegative.

V usage is TRBV14 and J usage is TRBJ2-5; 7 positions agree with TRBD1. After removal of 5 bases from V and 2 bases from J, the junction contained 8 bases not matched to a gene. The CDR3 sequence is 15 residues long. Germline V CDR1 and CDR2: SGHDN, FVKESK. The CDR3 coding sequence is TGTGCCAGCAGCGATGGACAGGTTCTTCAAGAGACCCAGTACTTC. The encoded protein is CASSDGQVLQETQYF.

The chain recombines TRBV14 with TRBJ2-1, with 11 positions matching TRBD2. CDR3 length equals 16 residues. V shed 4 bases and J 6 bases; nucleotides not matched to a gene: 8. Germline values: CDR1 SGHDN, CDR2 FVKESK. The DNA for the CDR3 is TGTGCCAGCAGCCTTTCCGGGACTAGCGGACCCAATGAGCAGTTCTTC. This translates into CASSLSGTSGPNEQFF. The full variable domain, in which reference TRBV14 and TRBJ2-1 provide the parts outside the CDR3, is EAGVTQFPSHSVIEKGQTVTLRCDPISGHDNLYWYRRVMGKEIKFLLHFVKESKQDESGMPNNRFLAERTGGTYSTLKVQPAELEDSGVYFCASSLSGTSGPNEQFFGPGTRLTVL.

This chain joins TRBV25-1 and TRBJ2-2, with TRBD1 matching 10 bases. V shed 4 bases and J 4 bases; nucleotides not matched to a gene: 9. The CDR3 is 17 amino acids. CDR1 MGHDK and CDR2 SYGVNS come from the germline V gene. The CDR3 coding sequence is TGTGCCAGCAGTGTATTTTCGGGACAGGGGATCACCGGGGAGCTGTTTTTT. This codes for CASSVFSGQGITGELFF.

The rearrangement links TRBV19 to TRBJ1-6; 9 bases map to TRBD1. The ends lost 6 bases at V and 18 bases at J; junction bases unmatched: 9. The CDR3 covers 12 residues. Germline CDR1 reads LNHDA; CDR2 reads SQIVND (reference sequence). The CDR3 DNA reads TGTGCCAGTAGGCACGGGACAGGGCGACACCACTTT. This encodes CASRHGTGRHHF.

The rearrangement uses TRBV19 and TRBJ1-2; no definite D call. The CDR3 has 14 amino acids. V lost 4 bases to trimming and J lost 2 bases, with 11 bases between them. Per germline, CDR1 LNHDA and CDR2 SQIVND (reference sequence). The CDR3 spells CASSNDRGNYGYTF. The CDR3 DNA reads as TGTGCCAGTAGTAATGATCGGGGAAACTATGGCTACACCTTC.

This rearrangement joins TRBV10-2 to TRBJ1-1; D not resolved. Trimming stripped 6 bases from V and 5 bases from J, with 7 bases between. This CDR3 has 11 residues. Germline values: CDR1 WSHSY, CDR2 SAAADI. The CDR3 here is CASRTGTEAFF. The CDR3 region has the DNA TGCGCCAGCAGGACCGGGACTGAAGCTTTCTTT.

The chain recombines TRBV28 with TRBJ2-7; tentatively, D is TRBD1 (6 bases). CDR1 is MDHEN, CDR2 SYDVKM, per germline. The CDR3 extends over 12 amino acids. Trimming took 7 bases from V and 6 from J, leaving 13 bases between them. CDR3 nucleotides: TGTGCCAGCATGCTCAGGGGTCGCGAGCAGTACTTC. Translated: CASMLRGREQYF.

This rearrangement joins TRBV2 to TRBJ2-2; 10 bases are a match to TRBD1. This CDR3 has 12 amino acids. The germline CDR1 and CDR2 sequences are SNHLY and FYNNEI. Germline trimming cut 11 bases from V and 12 bases from J; bases unmatched to any gene: 9. This CDR3 is CAGKTGGAQLFF. The CDR3 region has the DNA TGTGCCGGAAAGACAGGGGGCGCTCAGCTGTTTTTT.

This chain uses TRBV27 with TRBJ1-3; no clear D gene. The V gene lost 6 bases and the J gene lost 0 bases, with 12 bases spanning the gap. The CDR3 consists of 15 residues. CDR1 and CDR2 (germline): MNHEY, SMNVEV (reference sequence). CDR3 nucleotide sequence: TGTGCCAGCAGCCGGAGTTTCTCCTCTGGAAACACCATATATTTT. Translating gives CASSRSFSSGNTIYF.

The chain carries TRBV6-5 and TRBJ1-2; D is unresolved. V lost 0 bases, J lost 4 bases, and 9 bases lay in between. CDR3 size: 14 residues. From germline, CDR1 is MNHEY and CDR2 SVGAGI. CDR3 amino acids: CASSYSEGIYGYTF. CDR3 nucleotides: TGTGCCAGCAGTTACTCGGAGGGAATCTATGGCTACACCTTC.

Comments on this clone: One end of the junction varies from germline; a read error may be responsible. The CDR3 nucleotides are TGTGCTAGCAGCTTAGGGGTTTTTGCGGGGCAAGAGACCCAGTACTTC. Translated: CASSLGVFAGQETQYF. This rearrangement joins TRBV7-7 to TRBJ2-5; D might be TRBD2 (6 bases). The CDR3 runs to 16 residues. Germline V CDR1 and CDR2: SSHAT, FNYEAQ (reference sequence).

This CDR3 is CASSHGGAINYGYTF. The CDR3 DNA follows: TGTGCCAGCAGCCATGGGGGGGCGATAAACTATGGCTACACCTTC. This chain uses TRBV14 with TRBJ1-2; TRBD1 might be the D (6 bases). This CDR3 comprises 15 residues. V dropped 3 bases and J dropped 2 bases, with 13 bases sitting between them. Germline assignment: CDR1 SGHDN and CDR2 FVKESK.

V usage is TRBV5-1 and J usage is TRBJ2-2; D possibly corresponds to TRBD2 (7 bases). Germline CDR1 SGHRS, CDR2 YFSETQ. The CDR3 contains 15 residues. Trimming stripped 5 bases from V and 4 bases from J, with 15 bases between. Here the CDR3 DNA reads TGCGCCAGCAGGTGGGGGGGCATGATCACCGGGGAGCTGTTTTTT. Its translation is CASRWGGMITGELFF.

The J gene is TRBJ1-4, the V gene TRBV11-2, with D unresolved. V lost 4 bases and J lost 0, with 15 bases in between. The CDR3 spans 17 residues. Germline CDR1 SGHAT, CDR2 FQNNGV. This CDR3 reads CASSSAMRPATNEKLFF. The CDR3 DNA reads as TGTGCCAGCAGCTCCGCAATGAGGCCCGCAACTAATGAAAAACTGTTTTTT.

This clone was counted once. The chain recombines TRBV30 with TRBJ1-4; 8 bases line up with TRBD1. The CDR3 contains 15 residues. CDR1 and CDR2 from the germline V gene are GTSNPN and SVGIG (reference sequence). The V and J ends lost 0 bases and 7 bases, in that order; junction bases with no gene match: 7. The chain's CDR3 is CAWSVGVDRGEKLFF. As DNA, the CDR3 is TGTGCCTGGAGTGTCGGCGTAGACAGGGGTGAAAAACTGTTTTTT.

The chain uses TRBV7-9 and TRBJ2-3; D perhaps matches TRBD2 (6 bases). Germline CDR1 reads SEHNR; CDR2 reads FQNEAQ (reference sequence). Between the trimmed V and J ends, which lost 5 bases and 0 bases, there was a span of 21 bases. The length of the CDR3 is 18 residues. The CDR3 DNA sequence: TGTGCCAGCAGCCCAAGTACATGGTGGACTACAAGCACAGATACGCAGTATTTT. Residues: CASSPSTWWTTSTDTQYF.

This chain uses TRBV19 with TRBJ2-3; 9 positions match TRBD2. Germline-derived CDR1 and CDR2 are LNHDA and SQIVND (reference sequence). Unmatched junction bases numbered 2, after V lost 2 bases and J lost 2 bases. This CDR3 comprises 15 residues. The CDR3 here is CASSISSGVTDTQYF. CDR3 coding DNA: TGTGCCAGTAGTATATCTAGCGGGGTCACAGATACGCAGTATTTT. Full variable domain (missing parts from reference TRBV19 and TRBJ2-3): DGGITQSPKYLFRKEGQNVTLSCEQNLNHDAMYWYRQDPGQGLRLIYYSQIVNDFQKGDIAEGYSVSREKKESFPLTVTSAQKNPTAFYLCASSISSGVTDTQYFGPGTRLTVL.

This clone was detected a few times. Other DNA sequences in this sample translate to the same CDR3. V and J are TRBV5-1 and TRBJ1-4; perhaps TRBD1 as D (5 bases). Germline V lookup: CDR1 SGHRS, CDR2 YFSETQ. V was trimmed by 5 bases and J by 2 bases, leaving 10 bases between them. The CDR3 is 14 amino acids. CDR3: CASRETATNEKLFF. In nucleotides, the CDR3 is TGCGCCAGCAGGGAGACAGCCACTAATGAAAAACTGTTTTTT.

This clone was observed a handful of times. The chain combines TRBV5-6 with TRBJ1-1; TRBD1 might be the D (5 bases). There are 13 residues in the CDR3. Trimming shortened V by 2 bases and J by 4 bases, and 9 bases separated the two germline ends. Germline CDR1 and CDR2: SGHDT and YYEEEE. The CDR3 reads CASSFLGGTEAFF. CDR3 in DNA: TGTGCCAGCAGCTTTCTGGGGGGCACTGAAGCTTTCTTT.

The V gene is TRBV6-1, the J gene TRBJ2-3; TRBD2 matches at 13 bases. J was trimmed by 3 bases and V by 1 base; bases with no gene match: 4. This CDR3 contains 17 residues. Germline V gives CDR1 MNHNS, CDR2 SASEGT. The CDR3 nucleotides are TGTGCCAGCAGTGAAGTACTAGCGGGGGGGCAAACAGATACGCAGTATTTT. As protein: CASSEVLAGGQTDTQYF.

There are a few counts of this clone. The chain carries TRBV6-1 and TRBJ1-3; no clear D gene. The V and J ends lost 1 base and 8 bases respectively, with 6 bases between them. CDR1 is MNHNS, CDR2 SASEGT, per germline. The CDR3 is 12 residues long. This chain's CDR3 is CASSEGGYTIYF. The CDR3 DNA is TGTGCCAGCAGTGAAGGAGGATACACCATATATTTT.

This chain connects TRBV11-2 to TRBJ2-2; 12 positions match TRBD2. CDR1 and CDR2 (germline): SGHAT, FQNNGV. The CDR3 totals 17 residues. V lost 4 bases, J lost 4 bases, and 7 bases stayed unmatched. The DNA for the CDR3 is TGTGCCAGCAGCTCTCCTAGCGGGGGGGCTGGCACCGGGGAGCTGTTTTTT. This codes for CASSSPSGGAGTGELFF. Looking up the rest from reference TRBV11-2 and TRBJ2-2 gives the full variable domain: EAGVAQSPRYKIIEKRQSVAFWCNPISGHATLYWYQQILGQGPKLLIQFQNNGVVDDSQLPKDRFSAERLKGVDSTLKIQPAKLEDSAVYLCASSSPSGGAGTGELFFGEGSRLTVL.

The chain employs TRBV5-1 and TRBJ2-7; D perhaps matches TRBD1 (6 bases). CDR3 size: 15 residues. Deletions cut 0 bases from V and 3 bases from J, with 13 bases between. CDR1 and CDR2 (germline): SGHRS, YFSETQ. The CDR3 sequence: CASSLAWQGSYEQYF. For the CDR3, the DNA is TGCGCCAGCAGCTTGGCCTGGCAGGGGAGCTACGAGCAGTACTTC.

This chain links TRBV19 with TRBJ1-2; 7 nucleotides match TRBD1. This CDR3 comprises 12 residues. Germline V lookup: CDR1 LNHDA, CDR2 SQIVND (reference sequence). The trim removed 7 bases at V and 8 bases at J, leaving 7 bases unmatched. DNA of the CDR3: TGTGCCAGTAACGACAGGGTCGGAGGCTACACCTTC. Protein sequence: CASNDRVGGYTF.

The rearrangement joins TRBV2 to TRBJ1-2, with TRBD1 matching over 7 bases. V shed 8 bases and J 8 bases; nucleotides not matched to a gene: 14. The CDR3 contains 14 residues. The germline CDR1 and CDR2 sequences are SNHLY and FYNNEI. CDR3 nucleotide sequence: TGTGCCAGCGTCAGGGGGAAGGAGAGCTTAGGCTACACCTTC. It specifies CASVRGKESLGYTF.

The chain has TRBV18 and TRBJ2-2; tentative D call: TRBD1 (6 bases). Germline V gene lookup returns CDR1 KGHSH and CDR2 LQKENI. The CDR3 runs 16 residues. V gave up 0 bases and J gave up 2 bases, with 10 bases separating them. The CDR3 spells CASSPPQGLNTGELFF. The DNA for the CDR3 is TGTGCCAGCTCACCACCTCAGGGGTTAAACACCGGGGAGCTGTTTTTT.

The rearrangement links TRBV19 to TRBJ1-1, with D possibly being TRBD1 (5 bases). The germline gives CDR1 LNHDA, CDR2 SQIVND (reference sequence). The CDR3 contains 13 residues. The V gene lost 3 bases and the J gene lost 10 bases, with 15 bases spanning the gap. As DNA, the CDR3 is TGTGCCAGTAGTATGAATATGGGGCGCGGAGCTTTCTTT. It is translated as CASSMNMGRGAFF.

This rearrangement joins TRBV9 to TRBJ1-2, with D possibly matching TRBD1 (5 bases). The CDR3 length is 16 residues. The germline V and J ends were trimmed by 3 bases and 4 bases, with 19 bases remaining between them. Germline V gives CDR1 SGDLS, CDR2 YYNGEE. CDR3 coding DNA: TGTGCCAGCAGCGGATCAGGTCAAACAGGATCCTATGGCTACACCTTC. Residues: CASSGSGQTGSYGYTF.

The rearrangement joins TRBV20-1 to TRBJ1-1; D uncertain. Germline V gene lookup returns CDR1 DFQATT and CDR2 SNEGSKA (reference sequence). This CDR3 has 11 residues. The V end was cut by 0 bases, the J end by 6 bases, with 5 bases between. The CDR3 protein is CSARDKPEAFF. The CDR3 coding sequence is TGCAGTGCTAGAGACAAGCCTGAAGCTTTCTTT.

This clone was found a few times. The chain is built from TRBV4-1 and TRBJ1-3, with D possibly being TRBD1 (6 bases). CDR3 length equals 16 residues. V was cut by 6 bases and J by 5 bases, with 20 bases left in between. CDR1 is MGHRA, CDR2 YSYEKL, per germline. In DNA, the CDR3 is TGCGCCAGCAGTCCCACCGAAACGCAGGGGAGAAACACCATATATTTT. Translated, it gives CASSPTETQGRNTIYF.